These T cell receptor beta chains were read from a single sample in a study of OX40 agonist ivuxolimab in advanced cancers. Data came from immunoSEQ multiplex PCR; TCRdb stores just in-frame clones and leaves some out. There are roughly 56,000 clones in the sample; approximately 85% occur only once, and about 4.5% lies in the top ten. Here the sequenced sample was CD4+ or CD8+ T cells sorted from blood, taken in a trial of the OX40 agonist ivuxolimab. The receptors originated from an adult with an advanced solid tumor such as melanoma, head and neck, liver or kidney cancer. CDR3s include the opening cysteine and the closing phenylalanine or tryptophan. A D gene is named only where the DNA matches it firmly. Some rows have no size entry. The others give once, few or many, or a class for an expanded clone.

v_call: TRBV11-1; clone_size: -; j_call: TRBJ2-2; d_call: -; cdr3_aa: CASSLAGEVTGELFF; cdr3_nt: TGTGCCAGCAGCTTAGCGGGAGAGGTCACCGGGGAGCTGTTTTTT
v_call: TRBV5-6; clone_size: -; j_call: TRBJ2-7; d_call: -; cdr3_aa: CASSLAADSYEQYF; cdr3_nt: TGTGCCAGCAGCTTGGCCGCGGATTCCTACGAGCAGTACTTC
v_call: TRBV9; clone_size: -; j_call: TRBJ2-1; d_call: TRBD2; cdr3_aa: CASSGTSGDNEQFF; cdr3_nt: TGTGCCAGCAGCGGGACTAGCGGGGACAATGAGCAGTTCTTC
v_call: TRBV28; clone_size: -; j_call: TRBJ2-2; d_call: -; cdr3_aa: CASSAPGELFF; cdr3_nt: TGTGCCAGCAGCGCCCCCGGGGAGCTGTTTTTT
v_call: TRBV27; clone_size: -; j_call: TRBJ2-3; d_call: -; cdr3_aa: CASSFSADTQYF; cdr3_nt: TGTGCCAGCAGTTTTAGTGCAGATACGCAGTATTTT
v_call: TRBV7-6; clone_size: -; j_call: TRBJ2-3; d_call: -; cdr3_aa: CASSLAGLQDTQYF; cdr3_nt: TGTGCCAGCAGCCTCGCAGGGTTGCAAGATACGCAGTATTTT
v_call: TRBV7-2; clone_size: -; j_call: TRBJ2-7; d_call: TRBD2; cdr3_aa: CASSLANSGSKQYF; cdr3_nt: TGTGCCAGCAGCTTAGCCAATAGCGGGAGTAAGCAGTACTTC
v_call: TRBV6-1; clone_size: once; j_call: TRBJ2-7; d_call: -; cdr3_aa: CASSPYEQYF; cdr3_nt: TGTGCCAGCAGCCCTTACGAGCAGTACTTC
v_call: TRBV5-6; clone_size: -; j_call: TRBJ2-6; d_call: TRBD2; cdr3_aa: CASSFPGGPGANVLTF; cdr3_nt: TGTGCCAGCAGCTTTCCGGGGGGGCCCGGGGCCAACGTCCTGACTTTC
v_call: TRBV19; clone_size: -; j_call: TRBJ2-1; d_call: TRBD1; cdr3_aa: CASSLNRGTSYNEQFF; cdr3_nt: TGTGCCAGTAGCCTTAACAGGGGTACGTCATACAATGAGCAGTTCTTC
v_call: TRBV5-4; clone_size: -; j_call: TRBJ2-1; d_call: TRBD2; cdr3_aa: CASSPGLAAYNEQFF; cdr3_nt: TGTGCCAGCAGCCCGGGACTAGCGGCTTACAATGAGCAGTTCTTC
v_call: TRBV27; clone_size: -; j_call: TRBJ2-1; d_call: -; cdr3_aa: CASTGKNLYNEQFF; cdr3_nt: TGTGCCAGCACCGGGAAAAATTTATACAATGAGCAGTTCTTC
v_call: TRBV7-9; clone_size: -; j_call: TRBJ2-7; d_call: TRBD1; cdr3_aa: CASSLRSGGAYEQYF; cdr3_nt: TGTGCCAGCAGCTTACGGTCAGGGGGAGCCTACGAGCAGTACTTC
v_call: TRBV2; clone_size: once; j_call: TRBJ2-6; d_call: -; cdr3_aa: CASSEEARPGANVLTF; cdr3_nt: TGTGCCAGCAGTGAAGAGGCCCGCCCAGGGGCCAACGTCCTGACTTTC
v_call: TRBV2; clone_size: -; j_call: TRBJ2-1; d_call: -; cdr3_aa: CASSAGGNEQFF; cdr3_nt: TGTGCCAGCAGTGCTGGAGGGAATGAGCAGTTCTTC
v_call: TRBV18; clone_size: -; j_call: TRBJ1-6; d_call: TRBD1; cdr3_aa: CASSLAGTGTGSPLHF; cdr3_nt: TGTGCCAGCTCACTGGCCGGGACAGGGACTGGGTCACCCCTCCACTTT
v_call: TRBV9; clone_size: -; j_call: TRBJ2-6; d_call: -; cdr3_aa: CASSVVSGAYSGANVLTF; cdr3_nt: TGTGCCAGCAGCGTAGTGTCAGGGGCCTACTCTGGGGCCAACGTCCTGACTTTC
v_call: TRBV7-8; clone_size: -; j_call: TRBJ2-7; d_call: -; cdr3_aa: CASSFRGPGKEQYF; cdr3_nt: TGTGCCAGCAGCTTCCGCGGGCCAGGGAAGGAGCAGTACTTC
v_call: TRBV19; clone_size: -; j_call: TRBJ2-5; d_call: TRBD1; cdr3_aa: CASRKTGLGETQYF; cdr3_nt: TGTGCCAGTAGGAAGACAGGGCTTGGCGAGACCCAGTACTTC
v_call: TRBV6-5; clone_size: few; j_call: TRBJ1-6; d_call: -; cdr3_aa: CASGQSNSPLHF; cdr3_nt: TGTGCCAGCGGACAGTCTAATTCACCCCTCCACTTT
v_call: TRBV5-4; clone_size: -; j_call: TRBJ1-3; d_call: -; cdr3_aa: CASSLFNTGNTIYF; cdr3_nt: TGTGCCAGCAGCTTGTTTAACACTGGAAACACCATATATTTT
v_call: TRBV2; clone_size: -; j_call: TRBJ2-7; d_call: -; cdr3_aa: CASIEARGAGKQYF; cdr3_nt: TGTGCCAGCATCGAGGCCAGGGGTGCTGGGAAGCAGTACTTC
v_call: TRBV28; clone_size: -; j_call: TRBJ2-5; d_call: TRBD1; cdr3_aa: CASSSTGGANF; cdr3_nt: TGTGCCAGCAGTTCGACAGGGGGCGCCAACTTC
v_call: TRBV19; clone_size: once; j_call: TRBJ2-5; d_call: TRBD2; cdr3_aa: CASSLPRTSGRVQETQYF; cdr3_nt: TGTGCCAGTAGTCTCCCACGGACTAGCGGGAGAGTCCAAGAGACCCAGTACTTC
v_call: TRBV7-9; clone_size: -; j_call: TRBJ2-6; d_call: -; cdr3_aa: CASTAGANVLTF; cdr3_nt: TGTGCCAGCACGGCTGGGGCCAACGTCCTGACTTTC
v_call: TRBV7-2; clone_size: -; j_call: TRBJ2-5; d_call: -; cdr3_aa: CASSLQETQYF; cdr3_nt: TGTGCCAGCAGCCTCCAAGAGACCCAGTACTTC
v_call: TRBV28; clone_size: few; j_call: TRBJ2-5; d_call: TRBD2; cdr3_aa: CASSLPTSGSETQYF; cdr3_nt: TGTGCCAGCAGTTTACCGACTAGCGGGAGTGAGACCCAGTACTTC
v_call: TRBV5-1; clone_size: -; j_call: TRBJ1-1; d_call: -; cdr3_aa: CASSLRGGTEAFF; cdr3_nt: TGCGCCAGCAGTTTGAGGGGAGGCACTGAAGCTTTCTTT
v_call: TRBV14; clone_size: -; j_call: TRBJ2-7; d_call: -; cdr3_aa: CASSQGVSIYEQYF; cdr3_nt: TGTGCCAGCAGCCAAGGGGTCTCAATCTACGAGCAGTACTTC
v_call: TRBV18; clone_size: once; j_call: TRBJ2-7; d_call: TRBD1; cdr3_aa: CASSPPTGGGEQYF; cdr3_nt: TGTGCCAGCTCACCGCCGACAGGGGGCGGCGAGCAGTACTTC
v_call: TRBV5-1; clone_size: -; j_call: TRBJ2-3; d_call: TRBD2; cdr3_aa: CASSLVSSGAQGTQYF; cdr3_nt: TGCGCCAGCAGCTTGGTTTCTAGCGGGGCCCAAGGTACGCAGTATTTT
v_call: TRBV27; clone_size: -; j_call: TRBJ2-7; d_call: TRBD1; cdr3_aa: CASSYGTGGEQYF; cdr3_nt: TGTGCCAGCAGTTACGGGACAGGGGGCGAGCAGTACTTC
v_call: TRBV28; clone_size: -; j_call: TRBJ2-5; d_call: TRBD2; cdr3_aa: CASSDTGTSGLRQAQETQYF; cdr3_nt: TGTGCCAGCAGTGACACCGGGACTAGCGGGCTAAGACAGGCTCAAGAGACCCAGTACTTC
v_call: TRBV6-1; clone_size: -; j_call: TRBJ2-7; d_call: TRBD1; cdr3_aa: CATFRTGIYEQYF; cdr3_nt: TGTGCCACCTTCCGGACAGGGATCTACGAGCAGTACTTC
v_call: TRBV4-1; clone_size: few; j_call: TRBJ2-1; d_call: TRBD2; cdr3_aa: CASSQGTSGYNEQFF; cdr3_nt: TGCGCCAGCAGCCAAGGGACTAGCGGTTACAATGAGCAGTTCTTC
v_call: TRBV7-9; clone_size: -; j_call: TRBJ2-6; d_call: -; cdr3_aa: CASSLGGAVGANVLTF; cdr3_nt: TGTGCCAGCAGCTTAGGTGGAGCGGTTGGGGCCAACGTCCTGACTTTC
v_call: TRBV5-1; clone_size: -; j_call: TRBJ1-1; d_call: -; cdr3_aa: CASSSRPAGHTEAFF; cdr3_nt: TGCGCCAGCAGCTCACGCCCCGCGGGTCACACTGAAGCTTTCTTT
v_call: TRBV4-2; clone_size: once; j_call: TRBJ2-7; d_call: TRBD1; cdr3_aa: CASSPRTGNNEQYF; cdr3_nt: TGTGCCAGCAGCCCCCGGACAGGGAATAACGAGCAGTACTTC
v_call: TRBV7-2; clone_size: -; j_call: TRBJ1-3; d_call: -; cdr3_aa: CASSQGHPSSGNTIYF; cdr3_nt: TGTGCCAGCAGCCAGGGACACCCGAGCTCTGGAAACACCATATATTTT
v_call: TRBV7-8; clone_size: -; j_call: TRBJ2-7; d_call: -; cdr3_aa: CASSYGSYEQYF; cdr3_nt: TGTGCCAGCAGCTACGGCTCCTACGAGCAGTACTTC
v_call: TRBV10-3; clone_size: -; j_call: TRBJ2-7; d_call: TRBD2; cdr3_aa: CAISDPLPTSGRDNSYEQYF; cdr3_nt: TGTGCCATCAGTGACCCCCTCCCCACTAGCGGGAGGGATAACTCCTACGAGCAGTACTTC
v_call: TRBV5-1; clone_size: -; j_call: TRBJ1-4; d_call: -; cdr3_aa: CASSSWTATNEKLFF; cdr3_nt: TGCGCCAGCAGCTCATGGACAGCAACTAATGAAAAACTGTTTTTT